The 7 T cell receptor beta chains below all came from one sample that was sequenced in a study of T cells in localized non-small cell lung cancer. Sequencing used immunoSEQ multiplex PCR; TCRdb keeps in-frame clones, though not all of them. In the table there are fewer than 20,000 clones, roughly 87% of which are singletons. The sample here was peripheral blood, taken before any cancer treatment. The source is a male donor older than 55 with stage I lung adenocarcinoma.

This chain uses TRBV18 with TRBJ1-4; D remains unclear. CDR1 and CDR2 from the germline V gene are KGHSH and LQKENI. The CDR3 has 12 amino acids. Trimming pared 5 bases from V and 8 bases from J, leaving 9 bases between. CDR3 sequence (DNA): TGTGCCAGCTCATCAGACCGGGAAAAACTGTTTTTT. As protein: CASSSDREKLFF.

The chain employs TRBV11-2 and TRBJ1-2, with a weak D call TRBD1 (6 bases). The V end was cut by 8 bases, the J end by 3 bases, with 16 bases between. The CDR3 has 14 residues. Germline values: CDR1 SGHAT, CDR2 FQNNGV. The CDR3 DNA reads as TGTGCCAGCTCCGACCAGGGGCTCGACTATGGCTACACCTTC. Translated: CASSDQGLDYGYTF.

The CDR3 region is CASSFTGMEGEQFF. DNA for the CDR3: TGTGCCAGCAGCTTTACCGGGATGGAGGGTGAGCAGTTCTTC. The chain employs TRBV7-9 and TRBJ2-1; TRBD2 might be the D (6 bases). This CDR3 is 14 amino acids long. CDR1 SEHNR and CDR2 FQNEAQ come from the germline V gene (reference sequence). Trimming removed 3 bases from V and 9 bases from J, with 15 bases in between. Full variable domain (rest looked up from reference TRBV7-9 and TRBJ2-1): DTGVSQNPRHKITKRGQNVTFRCDPISEHNRLYWYRQTLGQGPEFLTYFQNEAQLEKSRLLSDRFSAERPKGSFSTLEIQRTEQGDSAMYLCASSFTGMEGEQFFGPGTRLTVL.

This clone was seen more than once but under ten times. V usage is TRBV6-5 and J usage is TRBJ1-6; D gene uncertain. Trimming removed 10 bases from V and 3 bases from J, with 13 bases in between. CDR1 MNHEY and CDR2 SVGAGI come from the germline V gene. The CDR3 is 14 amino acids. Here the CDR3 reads CATKSELYNSPLHF. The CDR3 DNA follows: TGTGCCACTAAGTCAGAGCTCTATAATTCACCCCTCCACTTT.

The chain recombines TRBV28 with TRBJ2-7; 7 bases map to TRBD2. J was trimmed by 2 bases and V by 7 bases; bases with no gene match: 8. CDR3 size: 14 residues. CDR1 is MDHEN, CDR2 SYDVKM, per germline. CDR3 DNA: TGTGCCAGCACCGGGAGCGGGACTACCTACGAGCAGTACTTC. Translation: CASTGSGTTYEQYF.

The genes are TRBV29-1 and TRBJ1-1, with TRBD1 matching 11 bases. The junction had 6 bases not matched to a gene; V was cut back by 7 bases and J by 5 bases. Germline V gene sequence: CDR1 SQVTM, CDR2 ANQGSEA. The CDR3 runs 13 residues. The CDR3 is CSAYGDRGTEAFF. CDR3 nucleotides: TGCAGCGCCTACGGGGACAGGGGGACTGAAGCTTTCTTT.

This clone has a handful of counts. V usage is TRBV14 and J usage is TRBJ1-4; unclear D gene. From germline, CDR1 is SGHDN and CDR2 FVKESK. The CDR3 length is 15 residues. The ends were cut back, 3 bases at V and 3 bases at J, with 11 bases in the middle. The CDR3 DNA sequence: TGTGCCAGCAGCCAGAACTGGTTTCCTAATGAAAAACTGTTTTTT. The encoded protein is CASSQNWFPNEKLFF.